What follows are 7 T cell receptor beta chains derived from one specimen sequenced in a study of neurological immune-mediated disorders. Each CDR3 protein is one row after TCRdb ran MiXCR on the 5' RACE reads. The table lists 50,000 to 70,000 distinct CDR3 sequences, 2% to 2.5% of them singletons. The specimen sequenced was PBMCs. These receptors originate from a man aged 45 to 65 with multiple sclerosis.

This clonotype was seen many times. V is TRBV20-1 and J is TRBJ1-5; D gene uncertain. V dropped 3 bases and J dropped 7 bases, with 10 bases sitting between them. This CDR3 spans 12 amino acids. CDR1 DFQATT and CDR2 SNEGSKA come from the germline V gene (reference sequence). The CDR3: CSARVGSQPQHF. DNA of the CDR3: TGCAGTGCTAGGGTGGGGTCCCAGCCCCAGCATTTT.

In this sample, this clonotype turned up many times. The chain has TRBV7-2 and TRBJ2-3; 7 bases map to TRBD1. The CDR3 extends over 15 amino acids. Germline CDR1 reads SGHTA; CDR2 reads FQGNSA. Trimming removed 5 bases from V and 0 bases from J; junction bases left unmatched: 5. CDR3 protein: CASSPDRISTDTQYF. In DNA form, the CDR3 reads TGTGCCAGCAGCCCGGACAGGATAAGCACAGATACGCAGTATTTT.

This clonotype showed up many times. This chain links TRBV10-3 with TRBJ2-3; 8 bases align to TRBD2. The CDR3 has 16 residues. Germline assignment: CDR1 ENHRY and CDR2 SYGVKD. With 4 bases clipped from V and 2 bases from J, the junction kept 8 bases outside the gene matches. The DNA for the CDR3 is TGTGCCATCAGTGGTCCGGGGGGGGACGACACAGATACGCAGTATTTT. It specifies CAISGPGGDDTDTQYF.

This clonotype has ten or more counts. The chain couples TRBV29-1 to TRBJ2-5; D could derive from TRBD1 or TRBD2 (6 bases each). The CDR3 covers 13 residues. CDR1 and CDR2 (germline): SQVTM, ANQGSEA. Between the trimmed V and J ends, which lost 7 bases and 0 bases, there was a span of 12 bases. The CDR3 DNA follows: TGCAGCGCCAGGGGACTTAACCAAGAGACCCAGTACTTC. Translation: CSARGLNQETQYF.

There are many counts of this clonotype. This chain uses TRBV18 with TRBJ2-1; D remains ambiguous. V lost 4 bases to trimming and J lost 6 bases, with 16 bases between them. This CDR3 is built from 15 residues. Germline assignment: CDR1 KGHSH and CDR2 LQKENI. The DNA for the CDR3 is TGTGCCAGCTCACAAACAGATCGGAGCTTCAATGAGCAGTTCTTC. Residues: CASSQTDRSFNEQFF.

This clonotype is judged medium-sized. The chain combines TRBV15 with TRBJ2-6; D call uncertain. This CDR3 region has 16 residues. From germline, CDR1 is LNHNV and CDR2 YYDKDF (reference sequence). V was shortened by 0 bases and J by 0 bases, with 6 bases between the two germline ends. CDR3 sequence: CATSRDQNSGANVLTF. The CDR3 nucleotides read TGTGCCACCAGCAGAGATCAGAACTCTGGGGCCAACGTCCTGACTTTC.

This clonotype appeared many times. V usage is TRBV6-6 and J usage is TRBJ1-2; no firm D call. With 5 bases removed from V and 6 bases from J, the gap between germline ends came to 13 bases. CDR3 length equals 13 residues. Germline CDR1 MNHNY, CDR2 SVGAGI (reference sequence). The CDR3 is CASSPEFLDGYTF. The CDR3 nucleotides read TGTGCCAGCAGTCCCGAGTTCTTGGATGGCTACACCTTC.